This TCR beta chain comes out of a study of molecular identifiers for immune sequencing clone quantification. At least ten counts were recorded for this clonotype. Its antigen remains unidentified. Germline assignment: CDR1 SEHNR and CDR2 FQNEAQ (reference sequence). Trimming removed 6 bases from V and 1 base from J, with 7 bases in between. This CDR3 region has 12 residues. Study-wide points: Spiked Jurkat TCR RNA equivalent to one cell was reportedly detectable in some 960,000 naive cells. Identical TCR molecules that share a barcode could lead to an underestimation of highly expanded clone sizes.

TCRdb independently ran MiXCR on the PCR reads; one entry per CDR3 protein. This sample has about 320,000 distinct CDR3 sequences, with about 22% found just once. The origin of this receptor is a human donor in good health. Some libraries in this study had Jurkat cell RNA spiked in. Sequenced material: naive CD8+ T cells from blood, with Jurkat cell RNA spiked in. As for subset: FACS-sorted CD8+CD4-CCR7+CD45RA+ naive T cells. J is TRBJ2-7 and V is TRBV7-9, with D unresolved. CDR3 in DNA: TGTGCCAGCAGAGAGATTTCCTACGAGCAGTACTTC. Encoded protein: CASREISYEQYF.